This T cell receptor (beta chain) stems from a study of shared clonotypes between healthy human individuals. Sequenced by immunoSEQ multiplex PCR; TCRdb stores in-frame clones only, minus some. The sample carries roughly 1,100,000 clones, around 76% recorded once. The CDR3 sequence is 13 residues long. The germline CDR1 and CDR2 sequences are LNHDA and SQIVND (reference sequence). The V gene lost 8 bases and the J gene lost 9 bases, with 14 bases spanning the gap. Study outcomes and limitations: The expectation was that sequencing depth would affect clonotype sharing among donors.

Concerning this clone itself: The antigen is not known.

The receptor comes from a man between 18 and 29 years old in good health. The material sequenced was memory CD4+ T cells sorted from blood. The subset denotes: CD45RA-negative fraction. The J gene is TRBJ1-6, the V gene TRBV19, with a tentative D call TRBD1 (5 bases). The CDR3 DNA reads TGTGCCAGTGGAGGGGCTTTCAGTTCACCCCTCCACTTT. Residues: CASGGAFSSPLHF.